This TCR beta chain was identified in a study of CD8+CD57+ T cells in acquired aplastic anemia. About the research overall: Mean yield of DNA from sorted CD4+ and CD8+ cells was 2.5 to 4 ug.

Those patients picked for sequencing had displayed CD8+CD57+ cell expansion on flow cytometry. At the time of blood sampling, patients had not yet received any therapy. Points from the study as a whole: In common between the patients and the controls were twenty-nine CD8+ CDR3 sequences. Patients and healthy controls showed no significant CD8+ Simpson's diversity difference.

Germline CDR1 reads SNHLY; CDR2 reads FYNNEI. The CDR3 extends over 13 amino acids. Investigators profiled TCR beta VDJ and CDR3 from genomic DNA template. TCRdb used MiXCR to reprocess the reads, holding one entry per CDR3 protein. The table lists over 150,000 distinct CDR3 sequences, 71% of them singletons, with around 45% in the top ten. Remarks on this clonotype: Its antigen is undetermined. At one boundary the junction diverges from the germline segment, which might be a read error.

This clonotype was obtained from a human donor with aplastic anemia. The specimen sequenced was sorted CD4+, CD8+, or CD8+CD57+ T cells (not recorded which) from PBMCs. This sequence joins TRBV2 and TRBJ2-5; D may be TRBD1 (6 bases). The CDR3 nucleotides read TGTACCAGCATTTTTCAGGGGTCAGAGACCCAGTACTTC. Translation gives CTSIFQGSETQYF.